These 29 T cell receptor beta chains came from one sample sequenced in a study of tumor-infiltrating lymphocytes in primary liver carcinoma. Total RNA (about 500 ng) served as template for TCR beta cDNA synthesis primed by a constant-region primer. Libraries covering TCR beta were generated through three nested multiplex PCR rounds (using a slightly modified ARM-PCR). TRBV1-TRBV30 forward primers paired with a C-beta reverse primer drove the first two PCR rounds, approximately 11 cycles each. MiXCR, applied by TCRdb to the multiplex PCR reads, yields one record per CDR3 protein. The repertoire consists of about 320,000 distinct CDR3 sequences, with less than 75% occurring once and the leading ten covering 9% to 10%. Germline DNA was also extracted, and blood RNA was taken from unsorted whole blood. Material for sequencing was peripheral blood. The receptor set was obtained from a middle-aged man with primary liver carcinoma and hepatitis B virus infection.

This clonotype was counted a few times. A much larger clonotype is one base distant, so this may be a read error. This chain uses TRBV4-1 with TRBJ2-1; tentative D call: TRBD2 (6 bases). The CDR3 is made up of 13 amino acids. The germline V and J ends were trimmed by 2 bases and 7 bases, with 9 bases remaining between them. Germline-derived CDR1 and CDR2 are MGHRA and YSYEKL. The CDR3 sequence is CASSQWAGNEQFF. CDR3 DNA: TGCGCCAGCAGCCAATGGGCGGGGAATGAGCAGTTCTTC.

Concerning this clonotype: A read error may account for a junction end that differs from germline. The rearrangement joins TRBV5-5 to TRBJ2-7; possible D gene TRBD2, 6 bases. The germline gives CDR1 SGHKS, CDR2 YYEKEE (reference sequence). There are 16 residues in the CDR3. The CDR3 region has the DNA TGTGTCAGCAGCTTGGCCACAACTAGCTCAGACTACGAGCAGTACTTC. It yields the protein CVSSLATTSSDYEQYF.

In regard to this clonotype: This CDR3 fails to terminate in the conserved phenylalanine or tryptophan, so it likely reflects a read error. Because the CDR3's place on the DNA is in doubt, the DNA is left out and the CDR3 is given as listed by TCRdb. V and J are TRBV7-9 and TRBJ1-1. A total of 11 residues make up the CDR3, ends included. CDR1 and CDR2 from the germline V gene are SEHNR and FQNEAQ (reference sequence). CDR3 region: CASSGEYLGFS.

V and J are TRBV7-9 and TRBJ2-3; TRBD1 or TRBD2 may be the D gene (5 bases each). The CDR3 runs 16 residues. Trimming pared 0 bases from V and 1 base from J, leaving 11 bases between. In germline, CDR1 is SEHNR, CDR2 FQNEAQ (reference sequence). CDR3: CASSLAPGAGTDTQYF. Written as DNA, the CDR3 is TGTGCCAGCAGCTTAGCTCCCGGGGCTGGCACAGATACGCAGTATTTT.

The rearrangement uses TRBV28 and TRBJ1-4; D is unresolved. This CDR3 is 16 amino acids long. Germline V gene lookup returns CDR1 MDHEN and CDR2 SYDVKM. V dropped 4 bases and J dropped 3 bases, with 15 bases sitting between them. CDR3 in DNA: TGTGCCAGCAGTTCGGGGAGGTTGGCTTCTAATGAAAAACTGTTTTTT. Translating it yields CASSSGRLASNEKLFF.

This clonotype was observed once. The junction and the germline gene differ at one end; a read error may be behind it. This chain joins TRBV28 and TRBJ2-1; 11 bases match TRBD2. CDR3 length: 15 residues. Germline V lookup: CDR1 MDHEN, CDR2 SYDVKM. CDR3 protein: CASSLGTSGSDEQSF. DNA of the CDR3: TGTGCCAGCAGCCTGGGCACTAGCGGGAGCGATGAGCAGTCCTTC.

This clonotype was detected ten times or more. The V and J genes are TRBV10-2 and TRBJ2-6; D is unresolved. V lost 10 bases to trimming and J lost 1 base, with 5 bases between them. Per germline, CDR1 WSHSY and CDR2 SAAADI. There are 12 residues in the CDR3. The CDR3 sequence is CATQSGANVLTF. CDR3 nucleotide sequence: TGCGCCACCCAATCTGGGGCCAACGTCCTGACTTTC.

The J gene is TRBJ2-3, the V gene TRBV6-6; 14 bases are a match to TRBD2. The CDR3 contains 18 residues. Germline V CDR1 and CDR2: MNHNY, SVGAGI (reference sequence). This CDR3 reads CVISQETGLAGVADTQYF. Written as DNA, the CDR3 is TGTGTCATCAGCCAAGAAACGGGACTAGCGGGAGTAGCAGATACGCAGTATTTT.

Comment on this clonotype: Since the CDR3 does not end with the conserved phenylalanine or tryptophan, this likely comes from a read error. The chain couples TRBV4-2 to TRBJ2-7, with 8 positions matching TRBD1. CDR1 is LGHNA, CDR2 YNFKEQ, per germline. The CDR3 is 17 amino acids. CDR3 bases: TGTGCCAGCAACCAAGAAATCCGGACAGGGAATACCTACGAGCAGTACTCC. As protein: CASNQEIRTGNTYEQYS.

The genes are TRBV6-6 and TRBJ2-7, with 7 bases aligning to TRBD1. The trim removed 6 bases at V and 1 base at J, leaving 9 bases unmatched. The CDR3 covers 15 residues. Germline loops: CDR1 MNHNY, CDR2 SVGAGI (reference sequence). CDR3 loop: CASSETGILSYEQYF. CDR3 nucleotide sequence: TGTGCCAGCAGCGAGACAGGGATCCTTTCCTACGAGCAGTACTTC.

In the case of this clonotype: A much larger clonotype is one base distant, so this may be a read error. It is likely a read error, because the conserved phenylalanine at the end of the CDR3 is missing. The DNA of the CDR3 is TGTGCCAGCAGTCAAAGGGATCAGCCCCAGCATCTT. Protein product: CASSQRDQPQHL. The chain is built from TRBV6-2 or TRBV6-3 and TRBJ1-5; D is unclear. The V end lost 5 bases, the J end lost 5 bases, and 7 bases lay between the germline ends. From germline, CDR1 is MNHEY and CDR2 SVGEGT. The CDR3 sequence is 12 residues long.

This sequence joins TRBV28 and TRBJ2-1, with TRBD2 matching 8 bases. Per germline, CDR1 MDHEN and CDR2 SYDVKM. Trimming at V came to 8 bases and at J to 7 bases, leaving 16 bases not matched to a gene. There are 16 residues in the CDR3. As DNA, the CDR3 is TGTGCCAGCCCCCCGGGGGGGCAGGGGATGAGGAATGAGCAGTTCTTC. As protein: CASPPGGQGMRNEQFF.

This clonotype was counted at least ten times. This chain uses TRBV10-3 with TRBJ2-7, with unresolved D. The CDR3 has 15 amino acids. V lost 0 bases and J 0 bases, leaving 9 bases between the germline ends. Germline values: CDR1 ENHRY, CDR2 SYGVKD. The CDR3 sequence is CAISESEMNSYEQYF. The CDR3 nucleotides read TGTGCCATCAGTGAGTCTGAGATGAACTCCTACGAGCAGTACTTC.

This clonotype was picked up many times. The V call is TRBV4-3, the J call TRBJ1-5; no clear D. Germline V gives CDR1 LGHNA, CDR2 YSLEER. The CDR3 has 14 amino acids. Between the trimmed V and J ends, which lost 0 bases and 10 bases, there was a span of 13 bases. The CDR3 sequence is CASSQDLASRPQHF. CDR3 nucleotide sequence: TGCGCCAGCAGCCAAGATCTTGCGTCGCGACCCCAGCATTTT.

The chain has TRBV10-3 and TRBJ1-1, with D hard to call. The V and J ends lost 4 bases and 3 bases respectively, with 18 bases between them. The CDR3 has 16 amino acids. Germline V gives CDR1 ENHRY, CDR2 SYGVKD. CDR3 in DNA: TGTGCCATCAGTGTGTCGAGGGTCAGTCTTCACACTGAAGCTTTCTTT. This translates into CAISVSRVSLHTEAFF.

The V call is TRBV7-9, the J call TRBJ2-3, with a tentative D call TRBD1 (6 bases). The closer fit of TRBJ1-5 to the DNA end suggests the J call may be wrong. Germline V CDR1 and CDR2: SEHNR, FQNEAQ (reference sequence). The CDR3 length is 17 residues. The CDR3 region is CASSSIRGPASTDTQHF. The CDR3 region has the DNA TGTGCCAGCAGCTCTATCCGGGGGCCGGCCAGCACAGATACGCAGCATTTT.

As concerns this clonotype: A read error may be the cause here, since a much bigger clone is one base away. The V call is TRBV6-5, the J call TRBJ2-1; 12 bases match TRBD2. This CDR3 has 16 amino acids. Germline V gene sequence: CDR1 MNHEY, CDR2 SVGAGI. The CDR3 sequence is CASSSPTSGSGNEHFF. CDR3 DNA: TGTGCCAGCAGCTCCCCGACTAGCGGGAGTGGAAATGAGCACTTCTTC.

Concerning this clonotype: Compared with germline, one end of the junction differs, possibly owing to a read error. The genes are TRBV29-1 and TRBJ2-5, with 11 bases aligning to TRBD1. Germline CDR1 is SQVTM and CDR2 is ANQGSEA. This CDR3 contains 15 residues. CDR3 region: CRVEADRGRAGTQYF. CDR3 coding DNA: TGCAGGGTTGAAGCGGACAGGGGGCGAGCCGGGACCCAGTACTTC. Full variable domain (remainder filled in from reference TRBV29-1 and TRBJ2-5): SAVISQKPSRDICQRGTSLTIQCQVDSQVTMMFWYRQQPGQSLTLIATANQGSEATYESGFVIDKFPISRPNLTFSTLTVSNMSPEDSSIYLCRVEADRGRAGTQYFGPGTRLLVL.

Ten or more counts support this clonotype. The chain carries TRBV29-1 and TRBJ2-7, with D perhaps matching TRBD1 (6 bases). This CDR3 is 10 amino acids long. CDR1 is SQVTM and CDR2 is ANQGSEA in the germline V gene. Trimming stripped 5 bases from V and 7 bases from J, with 9 bases between. The CDR3 nucleotides are TGCAGCGTTACCGGGACAGAGCAGTACTTC. This encodes CSVTGTEQYF.

The V gene is TRBV6-6, the J gene TRBJ2-3; 7 bases align to TRBD2. With V trimmed by 4 bases and J by 0 bases, 13 bases remained unmatched. Germline V gene lookup returns CDR1 MNHNY and CDR2 SVGAGI (reference sequence). The CDR3 length is 18 residues. The chain's CDR3 is CASSLAGVYDHSTDTQYF. The CDR3 DNA reads as TGTGCCAGCAGTTTGGCGGGGGTATACGACCATAGCACAGATACGCAGTATTTT.

As regards this clonotype: Given a much more abundant clone one base away, this may be a read error. CDR3 residues: CASSYRSPGAGERTEELFF. The CDR3 bases are TGTGCCAGCAGTTACCGGTCGCCCGGGGCGGGAGAGAGGACCGAGGAGCTGTTTTTT. The chain couples TRBV6-6 to TRBJ2-2, with TRBD2 identical over 7 bases. Germline-derived CDR1 and CDR2 are MNHNY and SVGAGI (reference sequence). The CDR3 loop spans 19 amino acids.

On this clonotype itself: This may be a read error: a much more frequent sequence differs by one nucleotide. This rearrangement joins TRBV6-5 to TRBJ1-2; a weak D match, TRBD1 (5 bases). Germline assignment: CDR1 MNHEY and CDR2 SVGAGI. CDR3 size: 15 residues. In nucleotides, the CDR3 is TGTACCAGCAGTTCGCTATGGGGGAACGACTATGGCTACACCTTC. Translated, it gives CTSSSLWGNDYGYTF.

Points on this clonotype: Without the conserved terminal phenylalanine or tryptophan, this CDR3 likely stems from a read error. This sequence joins TRBV5-1 and TRBJ2-4, with a weak D call TRBD1 (5 bases). This CDR3 is 15 amino acids long. V was cut by 0 bases and J by 1 base, with 8 bases left in between. CDR1 SGHRS and CDR2 YFSETQ come from the germline V gene. Here the CDR3 reads CASSLGGLAKNIQYL. As DNA, the CDR3 is TGCGCCAGCAGCTTGGGGGGCTTGGCCAAAAACATTCAGTACCTC.

Comments on this clonotype: A clone one base away is much larger, so this may be a read error. The J gene is TRBJ1-5, the V gene TRBV4-1; D uncertain. The length of the CDR3 is 17 residues. Germline loops: CDR1 MGHRA, CDR2 YSYEKL. The CDR3 sequence is CTSSQDLWLSANQPQHF. The CDR3 DNA follows: TGCACCAGCAGCCAAGATTTATGGCTATCGGCGAATCAGCCCCAGCATTTT.

A note on this clonotype: A single base separates this from a much larger clone, so it may be a read error. The chain is built from TRBV29-1 and TRBJ2-1, with 8 bases fitting TRBD2. J gave up 12 bases and V 5 bases, and 21 bases lay outside the gene matches. CDR1 is SQVTM, CDR2 ANQGSEA, per germline. The CDR3 consists of 16 residues. The CDR3 bases are TGCAGCGTTTCCACCGCAACACCCGGCGAGAGCGGGGGGCAGTTCTTC. It encodes CSVSTATPGESGGQFF.

The chain couples TRBV6-1 to TRBJ2-7; D is perhaps TRBD2 (5 bases). The CDR3 totals 14 residues. Between the trimmed V and J ends, which lost 5 bases and 6 bases, there was a span of 17 bases. CDR1 and CDR2 from the germline V gene are MNHNS and SASEGT. CDR3 DNA: TGTGCCAGCAGTTTAACTAGAGGGCTTGGCGAGCAGTACTTC. Residues: CASSLTRGLGEQYF.

Note on this clonotype: At one end the junction does not follow the germline gene, possibly because of a read error. The CDR3 spells CVTTRGELSNRPQHF. The CDR3 coding sequence is TGTGTCACCACTCGGGGGGAACTTAGCAATCGGCCCCAGCATTTT. J is TRBJ1-5 and V is TRBV6-6, with D possibly TRBD1 on 5 matching bases. The length of the CDR3 is 15 residues. Germline values: CDR1 MNHNY, CDR2 SVGAGI (reference sequence).

The table lists this clonotype with a count of one. Since a much larger clone is just one base distant, this may be a read error. The gene calls are TRBV6-2 or TRBV6-3 and TRBJ2-1; no clear D gene. The V end lost 4 bases, the J end lost 8 bases, and 12 bases lay between the germline ends. CDR1 and CDR2 from the germline V gene are MNHEY and SVGEGT. The CDR3 totals 13 residues. Here the CDR3 reads CASSSRSIDEQFF. Written as DNA, the CDR3 is TGTGCCAGCAGTTCCCGGTCTATAGATGAGCAGTTCTTC.

This clonotype has at least ten counts. This chain links TRBV28 with TRBJ2-1, with D perhaps TRBD2 (6 bases). The ends were cut back, 3 bases at V and 4 bases at J, with 10 bases in the middle. CDR1 is MDHEN, CDR2 SYDVKM, per germline. The length of the CDR3 is 14 residues. The CDR3 DNA sequence: TGTGCCAGCAGTTTTACGGGAGAGTACAATGAGCAGTTCTTC. Its protein product is CASSFTGEYNEQFF.